These 18 T cell receptor beta chains came from one sample sequenced in a study of CD8 T cells in Susac syndrome (dated by TCRdb to between 2017 and 2020). Receptor amplification or capture employed the immunoSEQ multiplex PCR assay. RNA was extracted using the RNeasy kit, and about 0.5 to 1 ug of the RNA was reverse transcribed with random hexamers. The raw public data were reprocessed by TCRdb itself: fastp quality trimming at Q25, MiXCR clonotype calling, in-frame beta chains only. For every CDR3 protein sequence, its rows merge into one entry that carries the most common genes and DNA. The sample profile shows about 280,000 distinct CDR3 sequences; more than 75% of them were found once. Over 0.1% of the sample is taken by the ten largest. The sample consisted of CD8+ T cells from PBMCs. Receptors were obtained from a human donor with multiple sclerosis.

This chain joins TRBV7-9 and TRBJ2-2; D is uncertain. Trimming took 4 bases from V and 6 from J, leaving 15 bases between them. The CDR3 has 15 amino acids. Germline V gene lookup returns CDR1 SEHNR and CDR2 FQNEAQ (reference sequence). The CDR3 here is CASSSPKSDPGELFF. The CDR3, as DNA: TGTGCCAGCAGCTCCCCGAAAAGTGATCCCGGGGAGCTGTTTTTT.

The rearrangement links TRBV28 to TRBJ2-7, with D possibly matching TRBD1 (6 bases). Germline lookup yields CDR1 MDHEN and CDR2 SYDVKM. V gave up 4 bases and J gave up 0 bases, with 16 bases separating them. The CDR3 runs to 16 residues. This CDR3 is CASSSSRGPSSYEQYF. In DNA form, the CDR3 reads TGTGCCAGCAGTTCGTCCAGGGGCCCCAGCTCCTACGAGCAGTACTTC.

The chain uses TRBV29-1 and TRBJ2-4; maybe TRBD2 (6 bases). This CDR3 region has 13 residues. From germline, CDR1 is SQVTM and CDR2 ANQGSEA. V was clipped by 4 bases and J by 4 bases, with 11 bases between them. The CDR3 coding sequence is TGCAGCGTTGTCGGAGGGTCTAAAAACATTCAGTACTTC. Amino acid sequence: CSVVGGSKNIQYF. Variable domain in full (rest from reference TRBV29-1 and TRBJ2-4): SAVISQKPSRDICQRGTSLTIQCQVDSQVTMMFWYRQQPGQSLTLIATANQGSEATYESGFVIDKFPISRPNLTFSTLTVSNMSPEDSSIYLCSVVGGSKNIQYFGAGTRLSVL.

The genes are TRBV5-6 and TRBJ2-5, with D unclear. The CDR3 sequence is 13 residues long. CDR1 SGHDT and CDR2 YYEEEE come from the germline V gene. Deletions cut 2 bases from V and 2 bases from J, with 7 bases between. The CDR3 DNA reads as TGTGCCAGCAGCTTCCTGGCACAAGAGACCCAGTACTTC. Protein: CASSFLAQETQYF.

This chain connects TRBV3-1 to TRBJ2-5; 14 bases align to TRBD2. Germline lookup yields CDR1 LGHDT and CDR2 YNNKEL (reference sequence). The CDR3 has 19 amino acids. Trimming cost V 4 bases and J 4 bases; bases outside gene matches: 14. CDR3 sequence reads: CASSLGLAGGLAVAETQYF. Here the CDR3 DNA reads TGTGCCAGCAGCCTCGGACTAGCGGGAGGATTGGCCGTAGCAGAGACCCAGTACTTC.

This sequence joins TRBV28 and TRBJ2-7, with D perhaps being TRBD1 or TRBD2 (5 bases each). Trimming stripped 5 bases from V and 4 bases from J, with 18 bases between. Germline assignment: CDR1 MDHEN and CDR2 SYDVKM. The CDR3 spans 15 residues. CDR3 in amino acids: CASSLRGGLQYEQYF. The CDR3 DNA follows: TGTGCCAGCAGTCTAAGGGGCGGACTCCAATACGAGCAGTACTTC.

The chain joins TRBV7-6 to TRBJ1-1, with 10 nucleotides matching TRBD1. The germline gives CDR1 SGHVS, CDR2 FNYEAQ. V shed 1 base, J shed 8 bases, and the junction held 4 bases outside the gene matches. The CDR3 is 14 amino acids. DNA of the CDR3: TGTGCCAGCAGCTTAGGGGGACAGGGGCGGGAAGCTTTCTTT. Translation gives CASSLGGQGREAFF.

CDR3 in amino acids: CASSLGAGYAGGKEQYF. The CDR3 bases are TGTGCCAGCAGTTTAGGCGCGGGATACGCCGGGGGGAAGGAGCAGTACTTC. The chain recombines TRBV27 with TRBJ2-7; 7 bases match TRBD2. CDR3 size: 17 residues. V shed 2 bases and J 7 bases; nucleotides not matched to a gene: 17. Germline V lookup: CDR1 MNHEY, CDR2 SMNVEV (reference sequence).

This clonotype was recorded a few times. The CDR3 coding sequence is TGTGCCAGCAGTCACCTTTCCCCGGGACGCAGTACCTACGAGCAGTACTTC. Translated: CASSHLSPGRSTYEQYF. This sequence joins TRBV6-2 or TRBV6-3 and TRBJ2-7; tentatively, D is TRBD1 or TRBD2 (5 bases each). The germline V gene has CDR1 MNHEY and CDR2 SVGEGT. The CDR3 spans 17 residues. The germline V and J ends were trimmed by 5 bases and 2 bases, with 22 bases remaining between them.

The chain employs TRBV19 and TRBJ2-7, with D tentatively TRBD1 (6 bases). CDR3 length equals 13 residues. Germline CDR1 is LNHDA and CDR2 is SQIVND (reference sequence). V lost 8 bases and J 0 bases, leaving 11 bases between the germline ends. This CDR3 reads CASRDTYSYEQYF. For the CDR3, the DNA is TGTGCCAGTCGGGACACTTACTCCTACGAGCAGTACTTC.

The chain combines TRBV6-1 with TRBJ2-7; no reliable D call. V was trimmed by 1 base and J by 4 bases, leaving 8 bases between them. The germline V gene encodes CDR1 MNHNS and CDR2 SASEGT. The CDR3 contains 13 residues. CDR3 amino acids: CASSEGLVYEQYF. In DNA form, the CDR3 reads TGTGCCAGCAGTGAAGGCTTGGTGTACGAGCAGTACTTC.

The chain joins TRBV28 to TRBJ2-1; 9 bases match TRBD2. The germline CDR1 and CDR2 sequences are MDHEN and SYDVKM. The length of the CDR3 is 17 residues. V shed 5 bases and J 5 bases; nucleotides not matched to a gene: 13. The CDR3 here is CASSELKAGGIDNEQFF. The CDR3 DNA follows: TGTGCCAGCAGTGAGCTAAAAGCGGGAGGTATCGACAATGAGCAGTTCTTC. The full variable domain, in which reference TRBV28 and TRBJ2-1 provide the parts outside the CDR3, is DVKVTQSSRYLVKRTGEKVFLECVQDMDHENMFWYRQDPGLGLRLIYFSYDVKMKEKGDIPEGYSVSREKKERFSLILESASTNQTSMYLCASSELKAGGIDNEQFFGPGTRLTVL.

The chain carries TRBV20-1 and TRBJ2-2; D unclear. From germline, CDR1 is DFQATT and CDR2 SNEGSKA (reference sequence). This CDR3 contains 15 residues. The ends were cut back, 0 bases at V and 3 bases at J, with 11 bases in the middle. CDR3 sequence reads: CSAREGRADTGELFF. The CDR3, as DNA: TGCAGTGCTAGAGAGGGAAGGGCCGACACCGGGGAGCTGTTTTTT.

This chain uses TRBV5-6 with TRBJ1-5, with D unresolved. The CDR3 is made up of 14 amino acids. V was clipped by 2 bases and J by 3 bases, with 9 bases between them. Per germline, CDR1 SGHDT and CDR2 YYEEEE. The CDR3, as DNA: TGTGCCAGCAGCTTCGAACTGCACAATCAGCCCCAGCATTTT. This codes for CASSFELHNQPQHF.

The chain uses TRBV10-3 and TRBJ2-1, with 7 bases identical to TRBD1. The CDR3 covers 16 residues. Looked up from germline, CDR1 is ENHRY and CDR2 is SYGVKD. The ends lost 7 bases at V and 5 bases at J; junction bases unmatched: 14. The CDR3 DNA reads TGTGCCATCATGGGTCTTTCTCGGGACAGTAACAATGAGCAGTTCTTC. It specifies CAIMGLSRDSNNEQFF.

This clonotype was counted between two and nine times. CDR3 DNA: TGTGCCAGCAGTACCGGGACCGACTACAATGAGCAGTTCTTC. The encoded protein is CASSTGTDYNEQFF. V usage is TRBV6-1 and J usage is TRBJ2-1; tentatively, D is TRBD1 or TRBD2 (5 bases each). Trimming stripped 5 bases from V and 3 bases from J, with 11 bases between. This CDR3 spans 14 amino acids. Germline lookup yields CDR1 MNHNS and CDR2 SASEGT.

This sequence joins TRBV7-9 and TRBJ2-3, with D unresolved. The CDR3 loop spans 13 amino acids. Looked up from germline, CDR1 is SEHNR and CDR2 is FQNEAQ (reference sequence). Trimming took off 7 bases at V and 2 bases at J, with 10 bases between the two ends. Here the CDR3 reads CASINSITDTQYF. The CDR3 nucleotides are TGTGCCAGCATCAACTCCATCACAGATACGCAGTATTTT.

This clonotype was detected only a few times. The chain is built from TRBV28 and TRBJ2-7, with TRBD1 matching over 7 bases. CDR1 is MDHEN, CDR2 SYDVKM, per germline. The CDR3 has 14 residues. The ends lost 4 bases at V and 2 bases at J; junction bases unmatched: 5. CDR3 protein: CASSYGTEAYEQYF. As DNA, the CDR3 is TGTGCCAGCAGTTATGGGACAGAGGCCTACGAGCAGTACTTC.